A selection of T cell receptor beta chains follows, all from one sample in a study of cytomegalovirus exposure and HLA in healthy donors. Assay: immunoSEQ multiplex PCR; the TCRdb copy retains only in-frame clones and omits some. The data contain about 200,000 clones, 70% to 80% of them singletons. Sequenced material: PBMCs. These receptors came from a male donor in good health and CMV-seropositive. CDR3s include the opening cysteine and the closing phenylalanine or tryptophan. The D gene is left open where the match is weak. Clone sizes are given selectively: once, few, many, or a class where the clone is expanded.

V	D	length	J	size	CDR3	DNA
TRBV6-5	TRBD2	14	TRBJ2-1	NA	CASRGGSPYNEQFF	TGTGCCAGCAGGGGGGGGAGCCCCTACAATGAGCAGTTCTTC
TRBV4-3	TRBD1	15	TRBJ1-1	NA	CASSVTGGTNTEAFF	TGCGCCAGCAGTGTTACAGGGGGTACCAACACTGAAGCTTTCTTT
TRBV7-3	NA	16	TRBJ2-7	NA	CASSPHGRSPSYEQYF	TGTGCCAGCAGCCCCCATGGGCGGTCTCCTAGCTACGAGCAGTACTTC
TRBV6-1	NA	16	TRBJ1-1	NA	CASSEEADIMNTEAFF	TGTGCCAGCAGTGAAGAGGCGGACATCATGAACACTGAAGCTTTCTTT
TRBV4-1	NA	13	TRBJ2-7	NA	CASSQGSGYEQYF	TGCGCCAGCAGCCAAGGTAGCGGCTACGAGCAGTACTTC
TRBV4-2	NA	13	TRBJ2-5	NA	CASSQEGRRTQYF	TGTGCCAGCAGCCAAGAAGGGAGGAGGACCCAGTACTTC
TRBV4-2	TRBD1	15	TRBJ2-7	NA	CASSQPGQATYEQYF	TGTGCCAGCAGCCAGCCGGGACAGGCGACCTACGAGCAGTACTTC
TRBV4-1	TRBD2	15	TRBJ2-4	NA	CASSQGEVAGDIQYF	TGCGCCAGCAGCCAAGGGGAGGTAGCGGGAGACATTCAGTACTTC
TRBV11-2	NA	13	TRBJ2-5	NA	CASSLGDLQAQYF	TGTGCCAGCAGCTTAGGCGACCTGCAGGCGCAGTACTTC
TRBV10-2	TRBD1	15	TRBJ2-3	NA	CASSESTGGTDTQYF	TGCGCCAGCAGTGAATCGACAGGGGGGACAGATACGCAGTATTTT
TRBV9	NA	14	TRBJ1-1	NA	CASSVRGGGTEAFF	TGTGCCAGCAGCGTACGCGGCGGCGGCACTGAAGCTTTCTTT
TRBV9	TRBD1	16	TRBJ2-3	NA	CASSSPRDSLTDTQYF	TGTGCCAGCAGCTCCCCCCGGGACAGCCTCACAGATACGCAGTATTTT
TRBV28	TRBD1	16	TRBJ1-4	NA	CASSTRQGFFGEKLFF	TGTGCCAGCAGTACCAGACAGGGGTTCTTTGGTGAAAAACTGTTTTTT
TRBV7-6	NA	14	TRBJ2-7	NA	CASSLEADSYEQYF	TGTGCCAGCAGCTTAGAGGCGGACTCCTACGAGCAGTACTTC
TRBV5-6	NA	15	TRBJ2-5	NA	CASSSGRQNGETQYF	TGTGCCAGCAGCTCCGGCAGACAAAATGGAGAGACCCAGTACTTC
TRBV6-5	NA	13	TRBJ2-5	once	CASHRGAQETQYF	TGTGCCAGTCACCGGGGGGCCCAAGAGACCCAGTACTTC
TRBV27	TRBD1	15	TRBJ2-1	NA	CASSFWDRVYNEQFF	TGTGCCAGCAGTTTTTGGGACAGGGTCTACAATGAGCAGTTCTTC
TRBV5-4	TRBD1	15	TRBJ1-2	few	CASSSSTDRVHGYTF	TGTGCCAGCAGCTCCTCCACGGACAGGGTCCATGGCTACACCTTC
TRBV9	TRBD1	15	TRBJ2-1	NA	CASSVWGQDRNEQFF	TGTGCCAGCAGCGTATGGGGACAGGATCGGAATGAGCAGTTCTTC
TRBV6-1	NA	15	TRBJ1-6	few	CASSEARGGNSPLHF	TGTGCCAGCAGTGAAGCCCGAGGGGGAAATTCACCCCTCCACTTT
TRBV9	TRBD2	14	TRBJ2-1	NA	CASSVDLAGGEQFF	TGTGCCAGCAGCGTAGACCTAGCGGGAGGTGAGCAGTTCTTC
TRBV19	TRBD1	17	TRBJ2-4	NA	CASSIGGTGASKNIQYF	TGTGCCAGTAGTATAGGAGGGACAGGGGCGTCCAAAAACATTCAGTACTTC
TRBV7-3	TRBD2	18	TRBJ2-1	NA	CASSPRGTSGGGYNEQFF	TGTGCCAGCAGCCCTAGGGGGACTAGCGGGGGGGGCTACAATGAGCAGTTCTTC
TRBV19	TRBD1	17	TRBJ2-4	NA	CASSPGQVFLAKNIQYF	TGTGCCAGTAGTCCGGGACAGGTTTTTCTAGCCAAAAACATTCAGTACTTC
TRBV27	TRBD2	16	TRBJ2-2	once	CASSAGRAGATGELFF	TGTGCCAGCTCGGCGGGGAGAGCGGGAGCCACCGGGGAGCTGTTTTTT
TRBV19	TRBD1	16	TRBJ2-4	NA	CASSIVSTGSLNIQYF	TGTGCCAGTAGTATCGTATCGACAGGGAGCCTAAACATTCAGTACTTC
TRBV7-9	TRBD1	15	TRBJ2-2	NA	CATPLGQANTGELFF	TGTGCCACCCCCCTGGGACAGGCGAACACCGGGGAGCTGTTTTTT
TRBV19	NA	12	TRBJ2-5	NA	CASEGEAETQYF	TGTGCCAGTGAAGGGGAAGCGGAGACCCAGTACTTC
TRBV6-5	NA	13	TRBJ1-1	NA	CASSRGGHTEAFF	TGTGCCAGCAGTAGGGGGGGACACACTGAAGCTTTCTTT
TRBV7-6	NA	15	TRBJ1-3	NA	CASRQGSGSGNTIYF	TGTGCCAGCAGGCAGGGGAGCGGCTCTGGAAACACCATATATTTT
TRBV7-9	NA	15	TRBJ1-1	NA	CSSSRPWVRATEAFF	TGTTCCAGCAGCAGACCCTGGGTCAGGGCCACTGAAGCTTTCTTT
TRBV4-2	TRBD2	13	TRBJ2-1	once	CASSHKLAGRRFF	TGTGCCAGCAGCCATAAACTAGCGGGTCGGCGGTTCTTC
TRBV6-5	NA	12	TRBJ2-7	NA	CASTGEGSEQYF	TGTGCCAGCACAGGGGAGGGTAGCGAGCAGTACTTC
TRBV9	TRBD2	16	TRBJ2-1	few	CASSAGTRPFDNEQFF	TGTGCCAGCAGCGCCGGGACTAGACCCTTCGACAATGAGCAGTTCTTC
TRBV27	TRBD2	15	TRBJ2-7	NA	CASRGRELFFYEQYF	TGTGCCAGCAGAGGGAGGGAGTTATTTTTCTACGAGCAGTACTTC
TRBV5-1	TRBD1	15	TRBJ1-6	NA	CASSLPGQGSSPLHF	TGCGCCAGCAGCTTACCGGGACAGGGTTCTTCACCCCTCCACTTT
TRBV30	NA	14	TRBJ1-1	few	CAWSVQGAGTEAFF	TGTGCCTGGAGTGTACAAGGGGCCGGGACTGAAGCTTTCTTT
TRBV2	TRBD1	15	TRBJ1-5	NA	CASSKRTGDNQPQHF	TGTGCCAGCAGTAAACGGACAGGGGACAATCAGCCCCAGCATTTT
TRBV6-6	NA	13	TRBJ1-6	NA	CASSGDSNSPLHF	TGTGCCAGCAGTGGGGACTCAAATTCACCCCTCCACTTT
TRBV19	TRBD1	15	TRBJ1-2	few	CASSPGQGFYYGYTF	TGTGCCAGTAGCCCGGGACAGGGGTTCTACTATGGCTACACCTTC
TRBV13	NA	14	TRBJ1-3	NA	CASSLDPAGNTIYF	TGTGCCAGCAGCTTAGATCCTGCGGGAAACACCATATATTTT
TRBV6-1	NA	14	TRBJ1-5	NA	CASSPGLFNQPQHF	TGTGCCAGCAGTCCCGGGTTATTCAATCAGCCCCAGCATTTT
TRBV6-6	NA	16	TRBJ2-1	NA	CASSLQGPAWDNEQFF	TGTGCCAGCAGTCTACAGGGTCCAGCTTGGGACAATGAGCAGTTCTTC